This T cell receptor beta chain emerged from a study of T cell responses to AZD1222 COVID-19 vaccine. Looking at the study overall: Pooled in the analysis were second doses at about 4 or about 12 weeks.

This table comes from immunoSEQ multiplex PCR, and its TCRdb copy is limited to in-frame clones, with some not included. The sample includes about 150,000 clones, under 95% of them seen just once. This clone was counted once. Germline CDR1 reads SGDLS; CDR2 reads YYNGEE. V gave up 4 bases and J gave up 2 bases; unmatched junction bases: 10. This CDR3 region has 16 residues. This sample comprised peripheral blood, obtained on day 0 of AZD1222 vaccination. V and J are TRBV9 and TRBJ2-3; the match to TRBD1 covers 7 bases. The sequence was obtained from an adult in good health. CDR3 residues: CASSSTRDSVTDTQYF. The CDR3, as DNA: TGTGCCAGCAGCTCTACACGGGACAGCGTCACAGATACGCAGTATTTT.